This TCR beta chain was sequenced for a study of siplizumab effects on memory and regulatory T cells. General study results and limits: Naive or memory phenotype was unassignable for roughly 75-96% of proliferating CD4+ or CD8+ clones. With siplizumab, mappable alloreactive CD4+ clones averaged 68.8% Treg-derived, versus over 25% in controls. Confirmatory evidence of suppressive function in proliferating siplizumab-culture Tregs was not obtained.

Assays examined about 9.1 x 10^4 TCR templates per sample. Clones were read by immunoSEQ multiplex PCR, and TCRdb kept only the in-frame ones, dropping some. The data hold 50,000 to 55,000 clones, with over 90% observed a single time. The germline V gene encodes CDR1 SEHNR and CDR2 FQNEAQ (reference sequence). J gave up 1 base and V 4 bases, and 6 bases lay outside the gene matches. CDR3 size: 15 residues. A remark on this clone: Its antigen remains unknown.

The sequence came from a human donor in good health. Sequencing input: CD8+ T cells sorted from blood. V is TRBV7-9 and J is TRBJ2-5; 7 bases agree with TRBD1. CDR3 protein: CASSSLRDSQETQYF. In DNA, the CDR3 is TGTGCCAGCAGCTCTCTGAGGGACAGCCAAGAGACCCAGTACTTC.